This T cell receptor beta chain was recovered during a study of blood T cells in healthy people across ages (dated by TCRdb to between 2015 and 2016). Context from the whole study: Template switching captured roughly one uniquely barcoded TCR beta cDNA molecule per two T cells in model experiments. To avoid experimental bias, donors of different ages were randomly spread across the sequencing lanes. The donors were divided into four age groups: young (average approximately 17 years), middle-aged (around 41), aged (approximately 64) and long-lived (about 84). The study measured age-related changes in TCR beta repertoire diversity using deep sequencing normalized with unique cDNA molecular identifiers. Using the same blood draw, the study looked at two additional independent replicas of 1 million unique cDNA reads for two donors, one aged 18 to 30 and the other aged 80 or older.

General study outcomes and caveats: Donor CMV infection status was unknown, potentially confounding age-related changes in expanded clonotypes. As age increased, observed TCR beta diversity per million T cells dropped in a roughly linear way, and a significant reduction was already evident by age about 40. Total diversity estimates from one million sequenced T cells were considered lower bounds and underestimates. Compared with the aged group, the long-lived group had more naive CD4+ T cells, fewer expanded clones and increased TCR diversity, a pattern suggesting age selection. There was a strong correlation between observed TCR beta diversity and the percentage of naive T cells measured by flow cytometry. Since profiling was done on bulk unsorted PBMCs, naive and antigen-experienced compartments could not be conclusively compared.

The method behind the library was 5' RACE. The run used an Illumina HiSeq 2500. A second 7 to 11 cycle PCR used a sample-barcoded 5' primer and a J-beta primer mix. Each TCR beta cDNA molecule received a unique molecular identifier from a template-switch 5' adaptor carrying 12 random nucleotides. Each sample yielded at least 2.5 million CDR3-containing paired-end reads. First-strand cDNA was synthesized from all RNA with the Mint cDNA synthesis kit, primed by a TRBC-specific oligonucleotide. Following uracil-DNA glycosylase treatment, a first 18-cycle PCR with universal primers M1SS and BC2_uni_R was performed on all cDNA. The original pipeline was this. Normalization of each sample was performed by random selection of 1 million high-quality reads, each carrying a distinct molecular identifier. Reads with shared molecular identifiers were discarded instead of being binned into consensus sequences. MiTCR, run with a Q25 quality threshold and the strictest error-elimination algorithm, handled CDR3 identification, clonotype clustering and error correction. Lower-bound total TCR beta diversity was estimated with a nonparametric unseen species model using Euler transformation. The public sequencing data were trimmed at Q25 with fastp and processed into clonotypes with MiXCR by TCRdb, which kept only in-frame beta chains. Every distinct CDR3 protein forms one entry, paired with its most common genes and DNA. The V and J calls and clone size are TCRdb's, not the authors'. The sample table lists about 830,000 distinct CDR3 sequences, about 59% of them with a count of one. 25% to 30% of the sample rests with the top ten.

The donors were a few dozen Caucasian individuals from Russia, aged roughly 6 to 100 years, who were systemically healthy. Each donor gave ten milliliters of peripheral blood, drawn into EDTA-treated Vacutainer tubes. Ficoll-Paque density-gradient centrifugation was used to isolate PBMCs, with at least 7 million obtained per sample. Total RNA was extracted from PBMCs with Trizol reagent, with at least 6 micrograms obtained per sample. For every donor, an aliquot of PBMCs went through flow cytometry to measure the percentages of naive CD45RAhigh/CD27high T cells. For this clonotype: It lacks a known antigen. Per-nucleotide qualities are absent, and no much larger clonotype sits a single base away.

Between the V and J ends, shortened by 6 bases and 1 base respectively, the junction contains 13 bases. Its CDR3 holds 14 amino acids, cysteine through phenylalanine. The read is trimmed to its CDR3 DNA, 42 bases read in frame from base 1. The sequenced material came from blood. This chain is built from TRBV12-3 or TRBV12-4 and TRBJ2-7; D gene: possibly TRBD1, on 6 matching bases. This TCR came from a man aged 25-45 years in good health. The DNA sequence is TGTGCCAGCAGCCCCGGGGACAATTCCTACGAGCAGTACTTC. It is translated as CASSPGDNSYEQYF.